This T cell receptor (beta chain) was recovered during a study of blood T cell repertoires in COVID-19. Across the study: Material from acute and convalescent COVID-19 was sourced from the United States, Italy and Spain.

TCRdb keeps only in-frame clones here, not all; method: immunoSEQ multiplex PCR. Among tens of thousands of clones listed, around 88% were seen once. The clonotype comes from a man aged 35 to 55 with COVID-19, enrolled during active disease. The sequenced sample was peripheral blood.

The CDR3 loop reads CAWNRGNQPQHF. Here the CDR3 DNA reads TGTGCCTGGAACAGGGGCAATCAGCCCCAGCATTTT. The chain is built from TRBV30 and TRBJ1-5; TRBD1 might be the D (6 bases). V was trimmed by 4 bases and J by 2 bases, leaving 6 bases between them. The CDR3 is made up of 12 amino acids. In germline, CDR1 is GTSNPN, CDR2 SVGIG (reference sequence).